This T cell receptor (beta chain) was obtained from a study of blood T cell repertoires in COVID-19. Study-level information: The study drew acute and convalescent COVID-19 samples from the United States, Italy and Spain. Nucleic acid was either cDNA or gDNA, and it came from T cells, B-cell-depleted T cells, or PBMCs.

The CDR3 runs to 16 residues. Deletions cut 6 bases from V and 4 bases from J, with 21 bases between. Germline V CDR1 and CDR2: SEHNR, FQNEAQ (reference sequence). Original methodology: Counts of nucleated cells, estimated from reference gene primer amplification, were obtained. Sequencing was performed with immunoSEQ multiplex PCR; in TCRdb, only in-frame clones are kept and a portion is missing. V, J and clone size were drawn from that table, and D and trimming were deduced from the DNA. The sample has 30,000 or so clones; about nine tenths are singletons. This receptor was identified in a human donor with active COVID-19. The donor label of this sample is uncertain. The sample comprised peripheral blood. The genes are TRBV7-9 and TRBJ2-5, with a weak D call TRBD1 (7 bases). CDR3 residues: CASSLRTGGARETQYF. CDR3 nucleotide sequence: TGTGCCAGCAGTCTCCGGACAGGAGGGGCGAGAGAGACCCAGTACTTC.